This T cell receptor beta chain was identified in a study of blood T cells in healthy people across ages. Study-level points and caveats: As age increased, TCR beta diversity per million T cells fell in a roughly linear fashion. PBMCs went unsorted, and a conclusive naive versus antigen-experienced comparison was therefore prevented.

This CDR3 contains 17 residues. Germline V gives CDR1 MGHRA, CDR2 YSYEKL. V lost 0 bases and J 5 bases, leaving 19 bases between the germline ends. For the second PCR, which ran for 7 to 11 cycles, a sample-barcoded 5' primer and a J-beta primer mix were used. TCRdb analysed the 5' RACE reads with MiXCR anew, one entry per CDR3 protein. Found here are 2 million or so distinct CDR3 sequences, around half of them singletons; the top ten hold over 2%. This clonotype has a handful of counts. Its antigen is currently unknown. Those donating, healthy Caucasian individuals from Russia, were aged roughly 6 to 100. It was approximately 10 milliliters of peripheral blood that were drawn from each donor.

The chain employs TRBV4-1 and TRBJ2-5; the D gene could be TRBD1 or TRBD2 (5 bases each). The specimen sequenced was blood. The origin of this receptor is a middle-aged woman in good health. Here the CDR3 reads CASSQDQRLGTEETQYF. The CDR3 DNA is TGCGCCAGCAGCCAAGATCAAAGGCTTGGGACGGAGGAGACCCAGTACTTC.